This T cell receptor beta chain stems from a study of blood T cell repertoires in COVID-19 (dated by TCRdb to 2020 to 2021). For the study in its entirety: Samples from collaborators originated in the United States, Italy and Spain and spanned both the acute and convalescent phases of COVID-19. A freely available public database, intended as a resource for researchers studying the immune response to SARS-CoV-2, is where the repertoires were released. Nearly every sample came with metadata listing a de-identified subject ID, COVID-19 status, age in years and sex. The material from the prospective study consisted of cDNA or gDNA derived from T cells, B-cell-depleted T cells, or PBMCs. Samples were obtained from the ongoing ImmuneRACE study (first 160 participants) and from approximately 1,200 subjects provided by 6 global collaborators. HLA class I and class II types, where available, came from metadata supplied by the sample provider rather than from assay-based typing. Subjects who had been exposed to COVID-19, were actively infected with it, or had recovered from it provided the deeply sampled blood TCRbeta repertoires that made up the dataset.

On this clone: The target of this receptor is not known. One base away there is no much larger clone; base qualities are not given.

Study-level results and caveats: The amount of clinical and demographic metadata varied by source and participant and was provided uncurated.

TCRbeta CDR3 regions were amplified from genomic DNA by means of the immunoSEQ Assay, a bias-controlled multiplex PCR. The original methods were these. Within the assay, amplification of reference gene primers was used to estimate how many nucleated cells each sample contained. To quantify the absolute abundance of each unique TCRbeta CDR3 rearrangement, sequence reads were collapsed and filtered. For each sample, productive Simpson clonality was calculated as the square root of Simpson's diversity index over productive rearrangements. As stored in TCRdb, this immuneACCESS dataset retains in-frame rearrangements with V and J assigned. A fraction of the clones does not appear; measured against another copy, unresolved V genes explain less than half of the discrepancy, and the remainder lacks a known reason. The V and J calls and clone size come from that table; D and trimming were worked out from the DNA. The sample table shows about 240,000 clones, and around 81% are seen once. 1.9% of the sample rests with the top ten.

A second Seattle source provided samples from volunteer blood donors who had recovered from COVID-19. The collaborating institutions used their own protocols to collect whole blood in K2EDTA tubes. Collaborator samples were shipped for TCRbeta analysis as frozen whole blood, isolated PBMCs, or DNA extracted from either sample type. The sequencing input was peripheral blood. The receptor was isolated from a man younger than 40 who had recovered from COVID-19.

Read as DNA, the sequence is TGTGCCAGTAGTCCCCAGCGGGGGGGCCAAGGTGAGCAGTTCTTC. This encodes CASSPQRGGQGEQFF. The rearrangement combines TRBV19 with TRBJ2-1, and 10 junctional nucleotides match TRBD2. Germline trimming: 5 bases from V, 9 bases from J; junction bases outside gene matches: 10. CDR1 LNHDA and CDR2 SQIVND were looked up in the germline V gene (reference sequence). The CDR3, cysteine through phenylalanine, is 15 amino acids long. Solely the CDR3 DNA is kept, with 45 bases framed from the first base.